The 8 T cell receptor beta chains reported below all come from one sample, sequenced in a study of T-cell memory formation after mild COVID-19. MiXCR, run by TCRdb on the 5' RACE reads, gives a single entry per CDR3 protein. This table holds hundreds of thousands of distinct CDR3 sequences, about a sixth found once. Sequencing was carried out using PBMCs or a T cell subset sorted from them (not recorded which). The receptor set was obtained from a man aged 18 to 30 who had mild COVID-19 (a few samples of this study predate the infection). Cell type and time point are not known.

CDR3 nucleotides: TGTGCCAGCAGTTACGGTTACACCTTCTACGAGCAGTACGTC. Residues: CASSYGYTFYEQYV. The chain employs TRBV6-2 or TRBV6-3 and TRBJ2-7; no definite D call. Trimming removed 2 bases at V and 3 bases at J, with 11 bases between. This CDR3 region has 14 residues. Per the germline V gene, CDR1 is MNHEY and CDR2 is SVGEGT.

This clonotype has more than one count but fewer than ten. The chain recombines TRBV6-2 or TRBV6-3 with TRBJ1-5; 8 bases match TRBD1. Per the germline V gene, CDR1 is MNHEY and CDR2 is SVGEGT. The length of the CDR3 is 16 residues. Germline trimming cut 5 bases from V and 6 bases from J; bases unmatched to any gene: 12. CDR3 residues: CASSAYDGQGRQPQHF. CDR3 coding DNA: TGTGCCAGCAGTGCTTACGACGGACAGGGTCGTCAGCCCCAGCATTTT.

V and J are TRBV7-9 and TRBJ1-5, with no clear D. The germline gives CDR1 SEHNR, CDR2 FQNEAQ (reference sequence). The V gene lost 3 bases and the J gene lost 2 bases, with 14 bases spanning the gap. This CDR3 spans 16 amino acids. The CDR3 DNA is TGTGCCAGCAGCTTGGGCGAGGCCGTAGGCAATCAGCCCCAGCATTTT. Protein product: CASSLGEAVGNQPQHF.

This clonotype was seen once. The V call is TRBV20-1, the J call TRBJ2-1, with 12 bases that match TRBD2. Per the germline V gene, CDR1 is DFQATT and CDR2 is SNEGSKA (reference sequence). V trimming: 3 bases; J trimming: 8 bases; junction bases outside the gene matches: 5. CDR3 length: 14 residues. The CDR3 spells CSASLAGGPDEQFF. In nucleotides, the CDR3 is TGCAGTGCTAGCCTAGCGGGGGGGCCGGATGAGCAGTTCTTC.

The gene calls are TRBV20-1 and TRBJ2-1; no clear D. The V gene's germline CDR1 is DFQATT and CDR2 SNEGSKA (reference sequence). The germline V and J ends were trimmed by 6 bases and 0 bases, with 9 bases remaining between them. The CDR3 has 13 residues. The DNA of the CDR3 is TGCAGTGCCGTAAAAGCCTCCTACAATGAGCAGTTCTTC. This translates into CSAVKASYNEQFF.

A few counts support this clonotype. The chain couples TRBV6-5 to TRBJ1-4; D perhaps matches TRBD1 (6 bases). Germline CDR1 reads MNHEY; CDR2 reads SVGAGI. Trimming cost V 2 bases and J 5 bases, with 9 bases left between them. This CDR3 comprises 14 residues. The CDR3 region is CASSYGQGNEKLFF. CDR3 DNA sequence: TGTGCCAGCAGTTACGGTCAGGGGAATGAAAAACTGTTTTTT.

This clonotype came up a few times. The genes are TRBV7-2 and TRBJ2-3, with TRBD1 identical over 9 bases. Trimming removed 3 bases from V and 5 bases from J; junction bases left unmatched: 3. This CDR3 spans 14 amino acids. Germline V gives CDR1 SGHTA, CDR2 FQGNSA. CDR3 protein: CASSFGQGKDTQYF. The CDR3 DNA is TGTGCCAGCAGCTTCGGACAGGGGAAAGATACGCAGTATTTT. Complete variable domain (other parts from reference TRBV7-2 and TRBJ2-3): GAGVSQSPSNKVTEKGKDVELRCDPISGHTALYWYRQSLGQGLEFLIYFQGNSAPDKSGLPSDRFSAERTGGSVSTLTIQRTQQEDSAVYLCASSFGQGKDTQYFGPGTRLTVL.

This clonotype was seen more than once but under ten times. The DNA of the CDR3 is TGTGCCACCAGCAGACCGGGACAGCAATACAATGAGCAGTTCTTC. It specifies CATSRPGQQYNEQFF. V and J are TRBV15 and TRBJ2-1; 7 positions match TRBD1. Germline-derived CDR1 and CDR2 are LNHNV and YYDKDF (reference sequence). Trimming removed 2 bases from V and 4 bases from J; junction bases left unmatched: 5. The CDR3 is 15 residues long. Variable domain in full (rest from reference TRBV15 and TRBJ2-1): DAMVIQNPRYQVTQFGKPVTLSCSQTLNHNVMYWYQQKSSQAPKLLFHYYDKDFNNEADTPDNFQSRRPNTSFCFLDIRSPGLGDTAMYLCATSRPGQQYNEQFFGPGTRLTVL.